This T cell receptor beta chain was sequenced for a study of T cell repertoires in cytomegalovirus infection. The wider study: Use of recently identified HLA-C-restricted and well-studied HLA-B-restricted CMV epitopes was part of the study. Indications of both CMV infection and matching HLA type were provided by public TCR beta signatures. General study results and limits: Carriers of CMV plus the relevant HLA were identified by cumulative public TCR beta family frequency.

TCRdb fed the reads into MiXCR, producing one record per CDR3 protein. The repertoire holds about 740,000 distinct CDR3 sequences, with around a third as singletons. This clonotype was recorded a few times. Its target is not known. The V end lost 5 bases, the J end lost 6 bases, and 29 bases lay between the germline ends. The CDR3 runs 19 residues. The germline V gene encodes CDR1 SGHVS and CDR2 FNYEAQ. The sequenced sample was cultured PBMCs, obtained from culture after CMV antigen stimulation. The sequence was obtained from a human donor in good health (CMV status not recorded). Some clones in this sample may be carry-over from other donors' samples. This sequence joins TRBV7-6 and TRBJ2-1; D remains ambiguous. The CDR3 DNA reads TGTGCCAGCAGCCCTCTCCCCTCTTCGTTTGTACGGGTGCCCAATGAGCAGTTCTTC. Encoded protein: CASSPLPSSFVRVPNEQFF.